Listed below are T cell receptor beta chains from one sample, sequenced in a study of blood T cell repertoires in COVID-19. Assay: immunoSEQ multiplex PCR; the TCRdb copy retains only in-frame clones and omits some. The table lists about 71,000 clones, around 84% of them singletons. Sequencing was performed on peripheral blood. The receptors derive from a man in his forties or fifties with active COVID-19. The CDR3 runs from the conserved cysteine through the conserved F or W. Fields, in order: clone size, D gene, V gene, J gene, CDR3 DNA, CDR3 protein. The D gene is left open where the match is weak. Rows give clone size only sometimes, using once, few, many, or a class for an expanded clone.

>-|-|TRBV4-2|TRBJ1-1
TGTGCCAGCAGCCAAGAGATCAGGGGAACTGAAGCTTTCTTT
CASSQEIRGTEAFF
>once|TRBD2|TRBV7-9|TRBJ2-2
TGTGCCAGCAACCTCGTGCCAGCGGGGGACACCGGGGAGCTGTTTTTT
CASNLVPAGDTGELFF
>-|-|TRBV6-5|TRBJ1-3
TGTGCCAGCAGGACGACTGCTGGAAACACCATATATTTT
CASRTTAGNTIYF
>-|-|TRBV6-5|TRBJ1-4
TGTGCCAGCAGTCTCGACGGGGGGAGGGAAAAACTGTTTTTT
CASSLDGGREKLFF
>-|-|TRBV7-9|TRBJ2-3
TGTGCCAGCAGTGTCGTGTTAGAAACGCAGTATTTT
CASSVVLETQYF
>-|TRBD1|TRBV18|TRBJ2-7
TGTGCCAGCTCACCACAGGGACAGTTATCCTACGAGCAGTACTTC
CASSPQGQLSYEQYF
>-|-|TRBV11-3|TRBJ1-3
TGTGCCAGTCGGAGTTCTGGAAACACCATATATTTT
CASRSSGNTIYF
>-|TRBD1|TRBV5-4|TRBJ2-7
TGTGCCAGCAGCTTGACAGGGGGCTACGAGCAGTACTTC
CASSLTGGYEQYF
>-|-|TRBV3-1/TRBV3-2|TRBJ1-1
TGTGCCAGCAGCAAAACCGGGGGATCTGTGTCTGAAGCTTTCTTT
CASSKTGGSVSEAFF
>-|-|TRBV24-1|TRBJ1-1
TGTGCCACCAGTGATGGAGCGAACACTGAAGCTTTCTTT
CATSDGANTEAFF
>-|-|TRBV19|TRBJ1-5
TGTGCCAGTACCATGTACGGGACTCCTGGCTTTAATCAGCCCCAGCATTTT
CASTMYGTPGFNQPQHF
>-|TRBD2|TRBV9|TRBJ2-1
TGTGCCAGCAGCGCCGGGGGGGCCAAGAATGAGCAGTTCTTC
CASSAGGAKNEQFF
>-|TRBD1|TRBV6-1|TRBJ1-2
TGTGCCAGCAGTGAGCCGGGACAGGCTAACTATGGCTACACCTTC
CASSEPGQANYGYTF
>once|TRBD1|TRBV6-6|TRBJ1-1
TGTGCCAGCAGTTACACTGACAGGGGGATGAACACTGAAGCTTTCTTT
CASSYTDRGMNTEAFF
>-|-|TRBV6-6|TRBJ2-3
TGTGCCAGCAGTTATGTTCGTGGTAGCGAAAATACGCAGTATTTT
CASSYVRGSENTQYF
>once|TRBD1|TRBV11-3|TRBJ1-1
TGTGCCAGCAGCTTAGGCGGCAGGGGGGCCCTTGAAGCTTTCTTT
CASSLGGRGALEAFF
>-|TRBD1|TRBV14|TRBJ2-3
TGTGCCAGCAGCGAACACCCGGGACAGGGCACAGATACGCAGTATTTT
CASSEHPGQGTDTQYF
>-|TRBD1|TRBV18|TRBJ2-1
TGTGCCAGCTCACCACCGGGACAGGGAGGCAATGAGCAGTTCTTC
CASSPPGQGGNEQFF
>-|-|TRBV4-1|TRBJ2-7
TGCGCCAGCTCGCCGGGACTCCCCTACGAGCAGTACTTC
CASSPGLPYEQYF
>-|TRBD2|TRBV2|TRBJ2-1
TGTGCCAGCGGACTAGCGGGAGGGGTCGAGCAGTTCTTC
CASGLAGGVEQFF
>few|-|TRBV7-9|TRBJ2-1
TGTGCCAGCAGCCCAAAGGGGCCCTATGGGCAGTTCTTC
CASSPKGPYGQFF
>-|-|TRBV27|TRBJ2-4
TGTGCCAGCAGTTCTCACAGGGTAGCCAAAAACATTCAGTACTTC
CASSSHRVAKNIQYF
>-|-|TRBV6-1|TRBJ1-5
TGTGCCAGCAGTGCATTCGTCGAATTAGACAGCAATAGCAATCAGCCCCAGCATTTT
CASSAFVELDSNSNQPQHF
>-|-|TRBV6-6|TRBJ2-5
TGTGCCAGCAGTGGCCAAAATCAGGGTAGAGGAGAGACCCAGTACTTC
CASSGQNQGRGETQYF
>-|TRBD1|TRBV9|TRBJ1-2
TGTGCCAGCAGCGTAAGGCAGGGGGCCAGCGGCTACACCTTC
CASSVRQGASGYTF
>-|-|TRBV24-1|TRBJ2-6
TGTGCCACCAGTGATAGTCGACTTCTTGATGGGGCCAACGTCCTGACTTTC
CATSDSRLLDGANVLTF
>-|-|TRBV14|TRBJ2-5
TGTGCCAGCAGCCAAGATAGGTTGGGTCTGAGGTTCGAAGAGACCCAGTACTTC
CASSQDRLGLRFEETQYF
>-|TRBD2|TRBV5-1|TRBJ2-3
TGCGCCAGCAGCTGGGGACTAGCGGGAGACACAGATACGCAGTATTTT
CASSWGLAGDTDTQYF
>-|-|TRBV7-2|TRBJ1-4
TGTGCCAGCAGTCAGGGGCCTGAGGAAAAACTGTTTTTT
CASSQGPEEKLFF
>-|-|TRBV5-4|TRBJ2-1
TGTGCCAGCAGCTTGGCCGGTCCTAGTCCCTACAATGAGCAGTTCTTC
CASSLAGPSPYNEQFF
>-|-|TRBV11-2|TRBJ2-4
TGTGCCAGCAGCTTAGGCGGAGCCAAAAACATTCAGTACTTC
CASSLGGAKNIQYF
>-|TRBD2|TRBV4-2|TRBJ2-7
TGTGCCAGCAGCGTGGGTAGCGGGGGAAACTACGAGCAGTACTTC
CASSVGSGGNYEQYF
>-|-|TRBV6-1|TRBJ1-1
TGTGCCAGCAGTGAGCCAGGGCAGAACACTGAAGCTTTCTTT
CASSEPGQNTEAFF
>-|TRBD1|TRBV2|TRBJ1-2
TGTGCCAGCATCGGCAGGGGGCAAGCTTACACCTTC
CASIGRGQAYTF
>-|-|TRBV19|TRBJ2-3
TGTGCCAGTAGTATTTCGAGGGGCACAGATACGCAGTATTTT
CASSISRGTDTQYF
>few|TRBD2|TRBV4-2|TRBJ2-1
TGTGCCAGCAGCCAAGGGACTAGCGGTAGCTCCTACAATGAGCAGTTCTTC
CASSQGTSGSSYNEQFF
>-|-|TRBV19|TRBJ2-7
TGTGCCAGTAGTATTGACGGGGGGCTCAGGTACGAGCAGTACTTC
CASSIDGGLRYEQYF
>-|-|TRBV7-9|TRBJ1-2
TGTGCCAGCAGCTCCCTTACTGGGACTCCTAACTATGGCTACACCTTC
CASSSLTGTPNYGYTF
>-|TRBD2|TRBV4-1|TRBJ2-2
TGCGCCAGCAGCCAAGAACGGGCTAGCGGGAGGCAAACCGGGGAGCTGTTTTTT
CASSQERASGRQTGELFF
>-|-|TRBV3-1/TRBV3-2|TRBJ1-2
TGTGCCAGCAGCCAAGTGATCCTCGAGGGTGGCTACACCTTC
CASSQVILEGGYTF
>few|TRBD2|TRBV6-2/TRBV6-3|TRBJ2-3
TGTGCCAGCACCCCCGACGGGGCGGGGGGACCCACAGATACGCAGTATTTT
CASTPDGAGGPTDTQYF
>-|TRBD2|TRBV9|TRBJ2-2
TGTGCCAGCAGCGTAGCCCTAGCGGCAAACACCGGGGAGCTGTTTTTT
CASSVALAANTGELFF
>-|TRBD1|TRBV4-1|TRBJ2-2
TGCGCCAGCAGCCCTTACACAGGGGGCGCGAACACCGGGGAGCTGTTTTTT
CASSPYTGGANTGELFF
>-|-|TRBV5-4|TRBJ2-7
TGTGCCAGCAGCTTGGCAAATCGGGAGAACGAGCAGTACTTC
CASSLANRENEQYF
>-|TRBD2|TRBV6-6|TRBJ2-1
TGTGCCAGCAGTCAGCTAGCGGGGGGGGCGAGGGAGCAGTTCTTC
CASSQLAGGAREQFF
>-|TRBD1|TRBV5-4|TRBJ2-3
TGTGCCAGCAGGAATCCGGGACAGGGAAATACGCAGTATTTT
CASRNPGQGNTQYF
>once|TRBD1|TRBV7-8|TRBJ2-1
TGTGCCAGCAGCCAAACAGGGGGTGGTTTCAATGAGCAGTTCTTC
CASSQTGGGFNEQFF
>-|TRBD1|TRBV9|TRBJ2-7
TGTGCCAGCAGCTCTCATTCCGGGACAGCCTACGAGCAGTACTTC
CASSSHSGTAYEQYF
>-|-|TRBV7-3|TRBJ1-1
TGTGCCAGCAGCACCGACAGATACACTGAAGCTTTCTTT
CASSTDRYTEAFF
>-|TRBD1|TRBV7-6|TRBJ2-2
TGTGCCAGCACTTTATGGGGACAGGGCACCGGGGAGCTGTTTTTT
CASTLWGQGTGELFF
>-|TRBD1|TRBV7-9|TRBJ1-5
TGTGCCAGCAGCACGACCGACAGGGAAGGTCAGCCCCAGCATTTT
CASSTTDREGQPQHF
>-|TRBD2|TRBV6-5|TRBJ2-1
TGTGCCAGCAGTTACTCGGCGGGGGGGTCAAAAGAGCAGTTCTTC
CASSYSAGGSKEQFF
>-|TRBD2|TRBV19|TRBJ2-2
TGTGCCAGTAAGGGGAGGCCAGACAGCGGGAGTTACACCGGGGAGCTGTTTTTT
CASKGRPDSGSYTGELFF
>-|-|TRBV5-1|TRBJ2-3
TGCGCCAGCAGCCCCCAGGCTTTAACAGATACGCAGTATTTT
CASSPQALTDTQYF